These T cell receptor beta chains were read from a single sample in a study of shared clonotypes between healthy human individuals. Here immunoSEQ multiplex PCR was the method, and the copy in TCRdb shows in-frame clones only, minus some. The data hold over a million clones, with 95% to 97% observed a single time. The sample comprised naive CD4+ T cells sorted from blood. Receptors originate from a man in his thirties or forties in good health. CDR3s include the opening cysteine and the closing phenylalanine or tryptophan. A D gene is named only where the DNA matches it firmly. For some rows the clone size is stated as once, few or many, or as a class when expanded; others skip it.

cdr3_nt: TGTGCCAGCAGCCTCAGGGGCCATGAGCAGTTCTTC; cdr3_aa: CASSLRGHEQFF; v_call: TRBV7-9; j_call: TRBJ2-1; clone_size: NA; cdr3_length: 12; d_call: NA
cdr3_nt: TGTGCCAGCAGCTTTCCAGCGTCTGACGAGCAGTACTTC; cdr3_aa: CASSFPASDEQYF; v_call: TRBV7-2; j_call: TRBJ2-7; clone_size: NA; cdr3_length: 13; d_call: NA
cdr3_nt: TGTGCCAGCGGGCGCAATCAGCCCCAGCATTTT; cdr3_aa: CASGRNQPQHF; v_call: TRBV28; j_call: TRBJ1-5; clone_size: NA; cdr3_length: 11; d_call: NA
cdr3_nt: TGTGCCAGCAGCTTACTCTTCAAACCAGGGGACCACGAGCAGTACTTC; cdr3_aa: CASSLLFKPGDHEQYF; v_call: TRBV5-6; j_call: TRBJ2-7; clone_size: NA; cdr3_length: 16; d_call: NA
cdr3_nt: TGTGCCAGCAGCCGGGTCCACTTTAGCACAGATACGCAGTATTTT; cdr3_aa: CASSRVHFSTDTQYF; v_call: TRBV6-1; j_call: TRBJ2-3; clone_size: NA; cdr3_length: 15; d_call: NA
cdr3_nt: TGTGCCAGCAGCCCGACTAGCGTATTCTACAATGAGCAGTTCTTC; cdr3_aa: CASSPTSVFYNEQFF; v_call: TRBV7-2; j_call: TRBJ2-1; clone_size: NA; cdr3_length: 15; d_call: TRBD2
cdr3_nt: TGCGCCAGCAGCCCCGTAGCGGGAGTCAGCACCGGGGAGCTGTTTTTT; cdr3_aa: CASSPVAGVSTGELFF; v_call: TRBV5-1; j_call: TRBJ2-2; clone_size: NA; cdr3_length: 16; d_call: TRBD2
cdr3_nt: TGTGCCAGCAGCCCCCTAAGCGGGAGCACAGATACGCAGTATTTT; cdr3_aa: CASSPLSGSTDTQYF; v_call: TRBV7-9; j_call: TRBJ2-3; clone_size: NA; cdr3_length: 15; d_call: NA
cdr3_nt: TGTGCCAGCAGCTTACTCGGGTACCAAGAGACCCAGTACTTC; cdr3_aa: CASSLLGYQETQYF; v_call: TRBV7-2; j_call: TRBJ2-5; clone_size: NA; cdr3_length: 14; d_call: NA
cdr3_nt: TGTGCCAGCAGCTTATGGAACACTGAAGCTTTCTTT; cdr3_aa: CASSLWNTEAFF; v_call: TRBV5-6; j_call: TRBJ1-1; clone_size: NA; cdr3_length: 12; d_call: NA
cdr3_nt: TGTGCCAGCAGTAGGGGACTAGCATTCTCCAACGAGCAGTACTTC; cdr3_aa: CASSRGLAFSNEQYF; v_call: TRBV6-6; j_call: TRBJ2-7; clone_size: NA; cdr3_length: 15; d_call: TRBD2
cdr3_nt: TGTGCCAGCCGGCGGTGGGACAGTAGTCAGCCCCAGCATTTT; cdr3_aa: CASRRWDSSQPQHF; v_call: TRBV2; j_call: TRBJ1-5; clone_size: NA; cdr3_length: 14; d_call: TRBD1
cdr3_nt: TGTGCCAGCAGCGAAGCGGGTTACAGCTCCTACGAGCAGTACTTC; cdr3_aa: CASSEAGYSSYEQYF; v_call: TRBV9; j_call: TRBJ2-7; clone_size: NA; cdr3_length: 15; d_call: NA
cdr3_nt: TGCAGTGCTAGAGATCTCGGCGAGCAGTACTTC; cdr3_aa: CSARDLGEQYF; v_call: TRBV20-1; j_call: TRBJ2-7; clone_size: NA; cdr3_length: 11; d_call: NA
cdr3_nt: TGCGCCAGCGGGAGTAACACAGATACGCAGTATTTT; cdr3_aa: CASGSNTDTQYF; v_call: TRBV5-1; j_call: TRBJ2-3; clone_size: NA; cdr3_length: 12; d_call: NA
cdr3_nt: TGCGCCAGCAGCTTGGGCGGCTATGGCTACACCTTC; cdr3_aa: CASSLGGYGYTF; v_call: TRBV5-1; j_call: TRBJ1-2; clone_size: NA; cdr3_length: 12; d_call: NA
cdr3_nt: TGTGCCAGCAGCGTGTCCGGGGATAGCAATCAGCCCCAGCATTTT; cdr3_aa: CASSVSGDSNQPQHF; v_call: TRBV9; j_call: TRBJ1-5; clone_size: few; cdr3_length: 15; d_call: NA
cdr3_nt: TGCGCCAGCAGAGGTCGTTGGACAGGGCGAACTAGCGGAGGCCCCCACACAGATACGCAGTATTTT; cdr3_aa: CASRGRWTGRTSGGPHTDTQYF; v_call: TRBV10-1; j_call: TRBJ2-3; clone_size: NA; cdr3_length: 22; d_call: NA
cdr3_nt: TGTGCCAGCAGTGAAGGAAGCGGGAGCCTTCGGGATGAGCAGTTCTTC; cdr3_aa: CASSEGSGSLRDEQFF; v_call: TRBV6-1; j_call: TRBJ2-1; clone_size: NA; cdr3_length: 16; d_call: TRBD2
cdr3_nt: TGTGCCAGCAGTTACTCGTTGTCAGGGAAAAACATTCAGTACTTC; cdr3_aa: CASSYSLSGKNIQYF; v_call: TRBV6-5; j_call: TRBJ2-4; clone_size: NA; cdr3_length: 15; d_call: NA
cdr3_nt: TGTGCCAGCACCTCGGAGGGGATTTCCTCCTACGAGCAGTACTTC; cdr3_aa: CASTSEGISSYEQYF; v_call: TRBV28; j_call: TRBJ2-7; clone_size: once; cdr3_length: 15; d_call: NA
cdr3_nt: TGTGCCAGCAAAACCCCGGTATATGGACCCGGGGAGCTGTTTTTT; cdr3_aa: CASKTPVYGPGELFF; v_call: TRBV6-1; j_call: TRBJ2-2; clone_size: NA; cdr3_length: 15; d_call: NA
cdr3_nt: TGTGCCAGCAGCCTAATAGCGGGAGGGTTCACAGATACGCAGTATTTT; cdr3_aa: CASSLIAGGFTDTQYF; v_call: TRBV7-2; j_call: TRBJ2-3; clone_size: NA; cdr3_length: 16; d_call: TRBD2
cdr3_nt: TGCAGCGTTGAACACCGTGGGCCCAACGGGGAGACCCAGTACTTC; cdr3_aa: CSVEHRGPNGETQYF; v_call: TRBV29-1; j_call: TRBJ2-5; clone_size: NA; cdr3_length: 15; d_call: NA
cdr3_nt: TGCGCCAGCAGCTTGGCAGAGTCCTACGAGCAGTACTTC; cdr3_aa: CASSLAESYEQYF; v_call: TRBV5-1; j_call: TRBJ2-7; clone_size: NA; cdr3_length: 13; d_call: NA
cdr3_nt: TGTGCCAGCAGCGGGACTAGACCCGATGAGCAGTTCTTC; cdr3_aa: CASSGTRPDEQFF; v_call: TRBV7-6; j_call: TRBJ2-1; clone_size: NA; cdr3_length: 13; d_call: TRBD2
cdr3_nt: TGTGCCAGTAGTACGTTGGTCGCAGGAGGGAGCGAGCAGTACTTC; cdr3_aa: CASSTLVAGGSEQYF; v_call: TRBV19; j_call: TRBJ2-7; clone_size: NA; cdr3_length: 15; d_call: NA
cdr3_nt: TGCGCCAGCAGCCTTACAGTCAGGGATACGCAGTATTTT; cdr3_aa: CASSLTVRDTQYF; v_call: TRBV4-3; j_call: TRBJ2-3; clone_size: NA; cdr3_length: 13; d_call: NA
cdr3_nt: TGTGCCAGCAGCTTAGCGGGGCAGGCCTACGAGCAGTACTTC; cdr3_aa: CASSLAGQAYEQYF; v_call: TRBV7-8; j_call: TRBJ2-7; clone_size: NA; cdr3_length: 14; d_call: NA
cdr3_nt: TGTGCCACCAGCAGAGGTAGAGAAGCTAACTATGGCTACACCTTC; cdr3_aa: CATSRGREANYGYTF; v_call: TRBV15; j_call: TRBJ1-2; clone_size: NA; cdr3_length: 15; d_call: NA
cdr3_nt: TGTGCCAGCAGTGCTAGCAGCTCTGGAAACACCATATATTTT; cdr3_aa: CASSASSSGNTIYF; v_call: TRBV2; j_call: TRBJ1-3; clone_size: few; cdr3_length: 14; d_call: NA